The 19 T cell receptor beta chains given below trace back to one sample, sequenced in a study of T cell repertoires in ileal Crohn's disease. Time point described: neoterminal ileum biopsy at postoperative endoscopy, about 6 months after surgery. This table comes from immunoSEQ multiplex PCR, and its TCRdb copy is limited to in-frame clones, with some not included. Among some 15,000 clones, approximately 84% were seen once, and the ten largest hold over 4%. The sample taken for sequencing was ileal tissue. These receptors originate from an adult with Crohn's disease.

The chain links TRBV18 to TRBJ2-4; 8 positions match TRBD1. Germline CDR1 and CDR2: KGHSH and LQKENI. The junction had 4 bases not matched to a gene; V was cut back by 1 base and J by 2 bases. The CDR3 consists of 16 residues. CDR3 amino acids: CASSPQQGAPKNIQYF. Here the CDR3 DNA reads TGTGCCAGCTCACCACAGCAGGGGGCGCCCAAAAACATTCAGTACTTC.

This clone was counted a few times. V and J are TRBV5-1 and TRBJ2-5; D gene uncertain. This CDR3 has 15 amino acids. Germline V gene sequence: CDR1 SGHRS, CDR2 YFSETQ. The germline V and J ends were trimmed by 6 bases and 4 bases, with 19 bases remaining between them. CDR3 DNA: TGCGCCAGCACAATGGGCGACCCCCTGGCAGAGACCCAGTACTTC. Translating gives CASTMGDPLAETQYF.

The CDR3 DNA reads as TGTGCCAGCAGCACTAGCGGTACCTACGAGCAGTACTTC. Encoded protein: CASSTSGTYEQYF. V usage is TRBV5-4 and J usage is TRBJ2-7, with 8 bases fitting TRBD2. This CDR3 is built from 13 residues. Germline V gene sequence: CDR1 SGHNT, CDR2 YYREEE (reference sequence). V was pared by 4 bases and J by 2 bases, with 2 bases of the junction left unmatched.

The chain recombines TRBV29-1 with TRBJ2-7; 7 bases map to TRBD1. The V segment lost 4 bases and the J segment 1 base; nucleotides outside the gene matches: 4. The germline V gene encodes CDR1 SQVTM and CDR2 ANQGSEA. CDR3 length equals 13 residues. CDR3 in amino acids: CSVGGDSSYEQYF. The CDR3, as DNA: TGCAGCGTTGGTGGGGACAGTTCCTACGAGCAGTACTTC.

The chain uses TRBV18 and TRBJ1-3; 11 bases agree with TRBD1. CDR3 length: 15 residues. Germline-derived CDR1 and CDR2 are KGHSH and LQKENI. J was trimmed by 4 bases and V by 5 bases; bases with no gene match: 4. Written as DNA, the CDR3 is TGTGCCAGCTCAGAAGGACAGGGGGCCGGAAACACCATATATTTT. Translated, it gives CASSEGQGAGNTIYF. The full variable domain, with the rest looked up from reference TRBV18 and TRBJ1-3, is NAGVMQNPRHLVRRRGQEARLRCSPMKGHSHVYWYRQLPEEGLKFMVYLQKENIIDESGMPKERFSAEFPKEGPSILRIQQVVRGDSAAYFCASSEGQGAGNTIYFGEGSWLTVV.

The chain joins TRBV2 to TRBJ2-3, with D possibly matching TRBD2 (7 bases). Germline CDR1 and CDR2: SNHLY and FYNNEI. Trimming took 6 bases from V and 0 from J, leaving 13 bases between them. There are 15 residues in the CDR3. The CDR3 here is CASRGGGRSTDTQYF. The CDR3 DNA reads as TGTGCCAGCAGAGGGGGGGGCCGGAGCACAGATACGCAGTATTTT. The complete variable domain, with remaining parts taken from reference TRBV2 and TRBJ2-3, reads EPEVTQTPSHQVTQMGQEVILRCVPISNHLYFYWYRQILGQKVEFLVSFYNNEISEKSEIFDDQFSVERPDGSNFTLKIRSTKLEDSAMYFCASRGGGRSTDTQYFGPGTRLTVL.

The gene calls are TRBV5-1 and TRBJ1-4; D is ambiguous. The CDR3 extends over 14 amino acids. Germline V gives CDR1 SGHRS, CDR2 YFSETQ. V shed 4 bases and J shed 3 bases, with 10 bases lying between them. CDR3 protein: CASSPAPPNEKLFF. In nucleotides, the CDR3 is TGCGCCAGCAGCCCCGCCCCACCTAATGAAAAACTGTTTTTT.

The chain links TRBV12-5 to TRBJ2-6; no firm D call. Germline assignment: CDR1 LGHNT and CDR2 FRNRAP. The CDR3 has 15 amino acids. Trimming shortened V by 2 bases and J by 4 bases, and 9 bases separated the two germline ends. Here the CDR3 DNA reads TGTGCTAGTGGTTTGTCTTTGACCGGGGCCAACGTCCTGACTTTC. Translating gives CASGLSLTGANVLTF.

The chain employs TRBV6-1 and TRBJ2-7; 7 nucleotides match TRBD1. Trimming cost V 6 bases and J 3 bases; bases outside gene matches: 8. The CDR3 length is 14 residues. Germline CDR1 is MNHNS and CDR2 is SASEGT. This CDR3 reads CASRPRGIGYEQYF. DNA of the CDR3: TGTGCCAGCAGACCCAGGGGGATCGGCTACGAGCAGTACTTC.

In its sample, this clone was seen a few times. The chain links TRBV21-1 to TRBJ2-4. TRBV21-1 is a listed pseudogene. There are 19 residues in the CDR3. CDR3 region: CASSYTQGEGPGAKNIQYF. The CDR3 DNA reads TGTGCCAGCAGTTACACCCAGGGGGAGGGGCCAGGAGCCAAAAACATTCAGTACTTC.

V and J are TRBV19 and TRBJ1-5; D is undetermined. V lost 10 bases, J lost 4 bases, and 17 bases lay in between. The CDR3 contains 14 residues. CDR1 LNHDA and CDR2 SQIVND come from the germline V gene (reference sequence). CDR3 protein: CATLGALHNQPQHF. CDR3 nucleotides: TGTGCCACCCTAGGAGCCCTTCATAATCAGCCCCAGCATTTT.

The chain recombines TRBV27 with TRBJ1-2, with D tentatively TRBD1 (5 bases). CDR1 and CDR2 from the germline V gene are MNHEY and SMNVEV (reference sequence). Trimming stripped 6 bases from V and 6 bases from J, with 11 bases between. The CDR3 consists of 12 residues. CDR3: CASRGGDNGYTF. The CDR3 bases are TGTGCCAGCAGGGGAGGGGATAATGGCTACACCTTC.

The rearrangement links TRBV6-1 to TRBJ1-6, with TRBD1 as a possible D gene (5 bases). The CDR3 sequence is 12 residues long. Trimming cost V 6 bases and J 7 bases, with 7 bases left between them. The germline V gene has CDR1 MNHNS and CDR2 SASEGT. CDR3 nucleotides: TGTGCCAGCAGGGACACCAATTCACCCCTCCACTTT. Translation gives CASRDTNSPLHF.

CDR3 sequence (DNA): TGCGCCAGCAGCTTGGGGGCAGCGGGAGGCACAGATACGCAGTATTTT. This sequence encodes CASSLGAAGGTDTQYF. The J gene is TRBJ2-3, the V gene TRBV5-1; 8 positions match TRBD2. V lost 0 bases and J lost 1; bases outside the gene matches: 4. The CDR3 has 16 residues. CDR1 SGHRS and CDR2 YFSETQ come from the germline V gene. Full variable domain (missing parts from reference TRBV5-1 and TRBJ2-3): KAGVTQTPRYLIKTRGQQVTLSCSPISGHRSVSWYQQTPGQGLQFLFEYFSETQRNKGNFPGRFSGRQFSNSRSEMNVSTLELGDSALYLCASSLGAAGGTDTQYFGPGTRLTVL.

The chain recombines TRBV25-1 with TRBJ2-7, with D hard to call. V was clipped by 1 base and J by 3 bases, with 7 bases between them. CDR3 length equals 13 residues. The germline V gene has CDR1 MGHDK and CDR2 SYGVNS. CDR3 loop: CASSEWEFYEQYF. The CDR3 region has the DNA TGTGCCAGCAGTGAATGGGAATTCTACGAGCAGTACTTC.

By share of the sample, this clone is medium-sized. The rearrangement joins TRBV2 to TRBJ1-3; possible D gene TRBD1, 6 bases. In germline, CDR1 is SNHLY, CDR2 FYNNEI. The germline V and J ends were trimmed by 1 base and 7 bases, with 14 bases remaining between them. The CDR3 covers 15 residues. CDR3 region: CASSEEETGGNTIYF. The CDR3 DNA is TGTGCCAGCAGTGAAGAGGAGACAGGAGGGAACACCATATATTTT.

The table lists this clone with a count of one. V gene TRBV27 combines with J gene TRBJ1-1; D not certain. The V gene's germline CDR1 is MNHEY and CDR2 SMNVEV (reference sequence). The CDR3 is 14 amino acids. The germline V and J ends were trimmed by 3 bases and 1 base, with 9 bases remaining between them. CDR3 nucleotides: TGTGCCAGCAGTTTCGGGTGGAAGAACACTGAAGCTTTCTTT. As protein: CASSFGWKNTEAFF.

The CDR3 coding sequence is TGTGCCTGGGGGCGTCCCCCCTCCTACAATGAGCAGTTCTTC. Encoded protein: CAWGRPPSYNEQFF. The rearrangement joins TRBV30 to TRBJ2-1; D call uncertain. Per germline, CDR1 GTSNPN and CDR2 SVGIG (reference sequence). This CDR3 contains 14 residues. The V end lost 5 bases, the J end lost 0 bases, and 11 bases lay between the germline ends.

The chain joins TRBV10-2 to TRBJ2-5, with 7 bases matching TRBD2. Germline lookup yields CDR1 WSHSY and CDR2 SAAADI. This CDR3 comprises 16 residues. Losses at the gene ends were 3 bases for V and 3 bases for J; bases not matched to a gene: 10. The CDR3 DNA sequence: TGCGCCAGCAGTGACTTGGGGGGGTCTTGGGAAGAGACCCAGTACTTC. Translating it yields CASSDLGGSWEETQYF.